One sample yielded the 8 T cell receptor beta chains listed below, sequenced in a study of regulatory T cells in long-lasting Graves disease. Both iRepertoire HTBI primers and Arm-PCR of CDR3 regions were used to build the TCR beta libraries. Each CDR3 protein is one row after TCRdb ran MiXCR on the multiplex PCR reads. This sample yields hundreds of thousands of distinct CDR3 sequences, of which around 15% are seen a single time; around 18% belongs to the top ten. Indicated time point: newly diagnosed GD, antithyroid drugs for less than 3 months. The TCR library was prepared using RNA isolated from PBMCs. This sample also appeared in a second study, on T cells in Graves' hyperthyroidism and ophthalmopathy.

The sequencing used peripheral blood mononuclear cells (PBMCs), collected at new diagnosis, from a patient treated with antithyroid drugs. These receptor sequences come from a woman aged 30 to 39 with Graves disease.

This clonotype showed up many times. The chain uses TRBV20-1 and TRBJ2-7; D is unclear. The germline V and J ends were trimmed by 3 bases and 4 bases, with 16 bases remaining between them. The CDR3 extends over 14 amino acids. Germline-derived CDR1 and CDR2 are DFQATT and SNEGSKA (reference sequence). CDR3 residues: CSASGKGVGYEQYF. The CDR3 DNA reads TGCAGTGCTAGCGGAAAGGGTGTGGGTTACGAGCAGTACTTC.

This clonotype has ten or more counts. The chain combines TRBV2 with TRBJ2-5; TRBD1 might be the D (6 bases). Germline assignment: CDR1 SNHLY and CDR2 FYNNEI. CDR3 size: 13 residues. V was shortened by 7 bases and J by 0 bases, with 9 bases between the two germline ends. DNA of the CDR3: TGTGCCAGCACGGGGACACACCAAGAGACCCAGTACTTC. It yields the protein CASTGTHQETQYF.

The rearrangement links TRBV7-2 to TRBJ1-3; no definite D call. CDR1 is SGHTA and CDR2 is FQGNSA in the germline V gene. V shed 6 bases and J shed 2 bases, with 8 bases lying between them. The CDR3 is 13 amino acids. CDR3 coding DNA: TGTGCCAGCAGAAAGGAAGCTGGAAACACCATATATTTT. This gives the protein CASRKEAGNTIYF. The full variable domain, with the rest looked up from reference TRBV7-2 and TRBJ1-3, is GAGVSQSPSNKVTEKGKDVELRCDPISGHTALYWYRQSLGQGLEFLIYFQGNSAPDKSGLPSDRFSAERTGGSVSTLTIQRTQQEDSAVYLCASRKEAGNTIYFGEGSWLTVV.

Ten or more counts support this clonotype. An end of the junction differs from the germline gene, which may be a read error. The V gene is TRBV7-7, the J gene TRBJ2-3; D may be TRBD1 or TRBD2 (6 bases each). The germline gives CDR1 SSHAT, CDR2 FNYEAQ (reference sequence). The CDR3 is 13 amino acids. The CDR3 sequence: CASSKGGGDTQYF. Here the CDR3 DNA reads TGTGCTAGCAGCAAGGGGGGAGGAGATACGCAGTATTTT.

At least ten counts were recorded for this clonotype. The V call is TRBV2, the J call TRBJ1-2, with TRBD1 as a possible D gene (5 bases). The CDR3 consists of 14 residues. V lost 4 bases and J 4 bases, leaving 13 bases between the germline ends. Looked up from germline, CDR1 is SNHLY and CDR2 is FYNNEI. The CDR3 coding sequence is TGTGCCAGCAGTGTAACCGGGGCGAGCTATGGCTACACCTTC. This sequence encodes CASSVTGASYGYTF.

The table lists this clonotype with a few counts. V is TRBV12-3 or TRBV12-4 and J is TRBJ1-2; D unclear. The germline V and J ends were trimmed by 6 bases and 7 bases, with 9 bases remaining between them. The CDR3 extends over 11 amino acids. CDR3 DNA sequence: TGTGCCAGCAGGAGTCCTGGTGGCTACACCTTC. Its translation: CASRSPGGYTF.

This clonotype showed up many times. The chain joins TRBV28 to TRBJ1-1; D is unresolved. The CDR3 spans 13 residues. Trimming took off 6 bases at V and 1 base at J, with 9 bases between the two ends. The germline CDR1 and CDR2 sequences are MDHEN and SYDVKM. CDR3 sequence reads: CASSLSQNTEAFF. The CDR3 DNA reads TGTGCCAGCAGCCTCTCCCAGAACACTGAAGCTTTCTTT.

A single count supports this clonotype. A much more abundant neighbour one base away suggests this may be a read error. V and J are TRBV27 and TRBJ2-3, with D perhaps being TRBD1 or TRBD2 (5 bases each). Germline assignment: CDR1 MNHEY and CDR2 SMNVEV (reference sequence). The CDR3 has 17 amino acids. The V gene lost 5 bases and the J gene lost 4 bases, with 22 bases spanning the gap. The CDR3 loop is CASSDLQGGTRADTQYF. The CDR3 nucleotides read TGTGCCAGCAGTGATTTGCAGGGTGGGACCCGGGCAGATACGCAGTATTTT.